The 18 T cell receptor beta chains below were found in one sample sequenced in a study of cytomegalovirus exposure and HLA in healthy donors. Primers for the PCR totalled 60 Vbeta and 13 Jbeta. The method was immunoSEQ multiplex PCR; TCRdb's version includes in-frame clones alone and lacks a portion of them. The sample includes 90,000 to 140,000 clones, about three quarters seen only once; the top ten take about 5.3%. The sequencing sample was made of PBMCs. The receptors come from a male donor in good health and CMV-seronegative.

CDR3 region: CASSLDPTYNEQFF. The DNA for the CDR3 is TGTGCCAGCAGCTTAGATCCTACCTACAATGAGCAGTTCTTC. The chain recombines TRBV11-3 with TRBJ2-1, with D unresolved. From germline, CDR1 is SGHNT and CDR2 YENEEA. This CDR3 is 14 amino acids long. Trimming shortened V by 0 bases and J by 2 bases, and 5 bases separated the two germline ends. The full variable domain, rest sourced from reference TRBV11-3 and TRBJ2-1, is EAGVVQSPRYKIIEKKQPVAFWCNPISGHNTLYWYLQNLGQGPELLIRYENEEAVDDSQLPKDRFSAERLKGVDSTLKIQPAELGDSAVYLCASSLDPTYNEQFFGPGTRLTVL.

The chain is built from TRBV5-6 and TRBJ2-7; the match to TRBD1 covers 9 bases. The trim removed 2 bases at V and 5 bases at J, leaving 5 bases unmatched. The CDR3 sequence is 14 residues long. Germline V CDR1 and CDR2: SGHDT, YYEEEE. In DNA form, the CDR3 reads TGTGCCAGCAGCTTACCGGGACAGGGCAACGAGCAGTACTTC. It specifies CASSLPGQGNEQYF.

The rearrangement uses TRBV10-1 and TRBJ1-3; D is possibly TRBD1 (5 bases). Deletions cut 0 bases from V and 2 bases from J, with 8 bases between. This CDR3 is 15 amino acids long. Germline loops: CDR1 WNHNN, CDR2 SYGVQD (reference sequence). The CDR3 DNA reads TGCGCCAGCAGTGAGTCCGGGGGAACTGGAAACACCATATATTTT. Amino acid sequence: CASSESGGTGNTIYF.

The V and J genes are TRBV27 and TRBJ1-2; tentative D call: TRBD1 (5 bases). The germline V gene has CDR1 MNHEY and CDR2 SMNVEV (reference sequence). This CDR3 comprises 15 residues. The V end was cut by 2 bases, the J end by 0 bases, with 10 bases between. CDR3 in DNA: TGTGCCAGCAGTTTAAGGGGCGGGACTAACTATGGCTACACCTTC. This gives the protein CASSLRGGTNYGYTF.

The rearrangement links TRBV11-1 to TRBJ2-1, with D maybe TRBD1 (5 bases). Trimming shortened V by 5 bases and J by 2 bases, and 19 bases separated the two germline ends. CDR1 and CDR2 (germline): SGHAT, FQDESV (reference sequence). The CDR3 spans 17 residues. CDR3: CASSHRGATRTYNEQFF. For the CDR3, the DNA is TGTGCCAGCAGCCATAGGGGTGCTACGAGGACCTACAATGAGCAGTTCTTC.

The chain uses TRBV6-5 and TRBJ2-5, with a tentative D call TRBD2 (5 bases). The germline V gene has CDR1 MNHEY and CDR2 SVGAGI. V was trimmed by 7 bases and J by 1 base, leaving 16 bases between them. This CDR3 region has 15 residues. CDR3 nucleotides: TGTGCCAGCATTGACGGTGGCGGACTCCAAGAGACCCAGTACTTC. Residues: CASIDGGGLQETQYF.

A few counts support this clone. This chain joins TRBV4-1 and TRBJ1-4; D not certain. There are 11 residues in the CDR3. Germline lookup yields CDR1 MGHRA and CDR2 YSYEKL. The V gene lost 6 bases and the J gene lost 8 bases, with 7 bases spanning the gap. The CDR3 nucleotides are TGCGCCAGCAGTTTGGGCGAAAAACTGTTTTTT. It is translated as CASSLGEKLFF.

The chain couples TRBV19 to TRBJ2-2; TRBD2 matches 13 bases. The germline V gene encodes CDR1 LNHDA and CDR2 SQIVND (reference sequence). The CDR3 runs to 17 residues. V gave up 3 bases and J gave up 7 bases; unmatched junction bases: 8. CDR3: CASSIGLAGVVGGELFF. In DNA form, the CDR3 reads TGTGCCAGTAGTATCGGACTAGCGGGAGTAGTGGGCGGGGAGCTGTTTTTT. The whole variable domain, remainder taken from reference TRBV19 and TRBJ2-2, is DGGITQSPKYLFRKEGQNVTLSCEQNLNHDAMYWYRQDPGQGLRLIYYSQIVNDFQKGDIAEGYSVSREKKESFPLTVTSAQKNPTAFYLCASSIGLAGVVGGELFFGEGSRLTVL.

This clone appeared a few times. V gene TRBV25-1 combines with J gene TRBJ1-4; D ambiguous. The CDR3 has 15 amino acids. Trimming shortened V by 3 bases and J by 4 bases, and 12 bases separated the two germline ends. The germline V gene has CDR1 MGHDK and CDR2 SYGVNS. CDR3 DNA: TGTGCCAGCAGTGATTCAGGCTTCCGTAATGAAAAACTGTTTTTT. This translates into CASSDSGFRNEKLFF.

The CDR3 loop reads CASSSTTSGSSYEQYF. As DNA, the CDR3 is TGCGCCAGCAGCTCCACGACTAGCGGGAGCTCCTACGAGCAGTACTTC. This chain uses TRBV5-1 with TRBJ2-7, with 12 bases aligning to TRBD2. The germline V gene encodes CDR1 SGHRS and CDR2 YFSETQ. This CDR3 spans 16 amino acids. Trimming cost V 3 bases and J 0 bases; bases outside gene matches: 4.

V gene TRBV19 combines with J gene TRBJ2-7; 7 bases line up with TRBD2. The CDR3 runs to 13 residues. The ends lost 7 bases at V and 1 base at J; junction bases unmatched: 4. The germline V gene encodes CDR1 LNHDA and CDR2 SQIVND (reference sequence). Here the CDR3 DNA reads TGTGCCAGTAAAAGGGAGGGATCCTACGAGCAGTACTTC. It specifies CASKREGSYEQYF.

V usage is TRBV19 and J usage is TRBJ1-1; no definite D call. The germline gives CDR1 LNHDA, CDR2 SQIVND (reference sequence). The CDR3 contains 12 residues. With 5 bases removed from V and 2 bases from J, the gap between germline ends came to 6 bases. The CDR3 loop is CASSGLNTEAFF. CDR3 nucleotides: TGTGCCAGTAGTGGACTCAACACTGAAGCTTTCTTT.

The rearrangement joins TRBV28 to TRBJ2-7; D possibly corresponds to TRBD1 (6 bases). The CDR3 length is 13 residues. V dropped 6 bases and J dropped 6 bases, with 15 bases sitting between them. The V gene's germline CDR1 is MDHEN and CDR2 SYDVKM. CDR3 DNA sequence: TGTGCCAGCAGCCCTAACGTACAGGGCGAGCAGTACTTC. Residues: CASSPNVQGEQYF.

The V gene is TRBV2, the J gene TRBJ2-1; D perhaps matches TRBD2 (5 bases). Germline CDR1 is SNHLY and CDR2 is FYNNEI. V lost 4 bases to trimming and J lost 0 bases, with 16 bases between them. The CDR3 covers 17 residues. CDR3 bases: TGTGCCAGCAGTGGAGACCCGCGGGCAAGCTCCTACAATGAGCAGTTCTTC. This gives the protein CASSGDPRASSYNEQFF. Variable domain in full (rest from reference TRBV2 and TRBJ2-1): EPEVTQTPSHQVTQMGQEVILRCVPISNHLYFYWYRQILGQKVEFLVSFYNNEISEKSEIFDDQFSVERPDGSNFTLKIRSTKLEDSAMYFCASSGDPRASSYNEQFFGPGTRLTVL.

The rearrangement links TRBV6-1 to TRBJ1-1; D ambiguous. Per germline, CDR1 MNHNS and CDR2 SASEGT. This CDR3 spans 15 amino acids. The germline V and J ends were trimmed by 8 bases and 0 bases, with 16 bases remaining between them. CDR3 loop: CASHPPGVMNTEAFF. The CDR3, as DNA: TGTGCCAGCCACCCTCCGGGAGTAATGAACACTGAAGCTTTCTTT.

The chain recombines TRBV10-3 with TRBJ1-5, with 7 bases matching TRBD1. This CDR3 is 14 amino acids long. Germline values: CDR1 ENHRY, CDR2 SYGVKD. The junction had 0 bases not matched to a gene; V was cut back by 3 bases and J by 1 base. The CDR3 sequence is CAISEQGSNQPQHF. For the CDR3, the DNA is TGTGCCATCAGTGAACAGGGGAGCAATCAGCCCCAGCATTTT.

This clone was picked up a small number of times. The V gene is TRBV11-2, the J gene TRBJ1-1; maybe TRBD1 (5 bases). Trimming shortened V by 4 bases and J by 2 bases, and 14 bases separated the two germline ends. Germline assignment: CDR1 SGHAT and CDR2 FQNNGV. The CDR3 is made up of 15 amino acids. Here the CDR3 reads CASSSSGAGNTEAFF. CDR3 bases: TGTGCCAGCAGCTCCAGCGGGGCTGGAAACACTGAAGCTTTCTTT. Full variable domain (rest looked up from reference TRBV11-2 and TRBJ1-1): EAGVAQSPRYKIIEKRQSVAFWCNPISGHATLYWYQQILGQGPKLLIQFQNNGVVDDSQLPKDRFSAERLKGVDSTLKIQPAKLEDSAVYLCASSSSGAGNTEAFFGQGTRLTVV.

This clone was observed a handful of times. The rearrangement links TRBV6-5 to TRBJ2-1; TRBD2 might be the D (6 bases). Germline CDR1 reads MNHEY; CDR2 reads SVGAGI. Trimming pared 6 bases from V and 5 bases from J, leaving 17 bases between. The CDR3 totals 15 residues. CDR3 sequence: CASRATPGTHNEQFF. The CDR3 DNA reads as TGTGCCAGCAGAGCCACCCCCGGGACTCACAATGAGCAGTTCTTC.